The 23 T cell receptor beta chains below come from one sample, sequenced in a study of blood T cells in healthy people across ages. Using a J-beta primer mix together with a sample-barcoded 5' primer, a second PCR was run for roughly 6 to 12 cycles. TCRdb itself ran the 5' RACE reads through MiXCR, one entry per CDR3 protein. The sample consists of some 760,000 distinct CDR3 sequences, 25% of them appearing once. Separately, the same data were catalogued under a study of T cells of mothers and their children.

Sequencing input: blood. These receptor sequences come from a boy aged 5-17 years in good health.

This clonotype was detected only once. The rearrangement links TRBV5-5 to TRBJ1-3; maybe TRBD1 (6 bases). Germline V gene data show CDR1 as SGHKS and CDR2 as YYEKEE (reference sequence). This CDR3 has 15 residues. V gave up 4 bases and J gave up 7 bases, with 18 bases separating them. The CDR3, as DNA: TGTGCCAGCAGCCGTAGAGGACAGCAGGGGAACACCATATATTTT. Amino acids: CASSRRGQQGNTIYF. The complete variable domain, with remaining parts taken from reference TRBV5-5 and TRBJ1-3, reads DAGVTQSPTHLIKTRGQQVTLRCSPISGHKSVSWYQQVLGQGPQFIFQYYEKEERGRGNFPDRFSARQFPNYSSELNVNALLLGDSALYLCASSRRGQQGNTIYFGEGSWLTVV.

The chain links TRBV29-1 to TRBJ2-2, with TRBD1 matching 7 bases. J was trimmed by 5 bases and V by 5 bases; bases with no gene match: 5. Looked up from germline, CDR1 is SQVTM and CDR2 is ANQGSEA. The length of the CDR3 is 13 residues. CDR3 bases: TGCAGCGTTATAGGGGGCAGGACCGGGGAGCTGTTTTTT. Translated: CSVIGGRTGELFF.

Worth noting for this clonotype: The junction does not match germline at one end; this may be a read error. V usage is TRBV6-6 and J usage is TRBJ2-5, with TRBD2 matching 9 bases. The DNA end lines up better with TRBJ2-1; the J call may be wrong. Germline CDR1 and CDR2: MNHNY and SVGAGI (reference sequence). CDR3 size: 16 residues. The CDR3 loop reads CASSSLLAGSYDEQFF. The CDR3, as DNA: TGTGCCAGCAGTTCCTTGCTAGCGGGGTCCTACGATGAGCAGTTCTTC.

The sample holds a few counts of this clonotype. The DNA for the CDR3 is TGTGCCAGCAGCTTGTCCGGGACAGGCAAAAACGAGCAGTACTTC. Translating gives CASSLSGTGKNEQYF. J is TRBJ2-1 and V is TRBV5-8; 8 nucleotides match TRBD1. The last part of the DNA fits TRBJ2-7 better; the J call may be wrong. Per germline, CDR1 SGHTS and CDR2 YDEGEE. The CDR3 contains 15 residues.

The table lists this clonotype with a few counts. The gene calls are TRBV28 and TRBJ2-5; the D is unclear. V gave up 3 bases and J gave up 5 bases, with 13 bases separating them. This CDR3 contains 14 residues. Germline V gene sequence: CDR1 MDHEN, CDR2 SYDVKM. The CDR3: CASSFGPSRETQYF. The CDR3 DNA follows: TGTGCCAGCAGTTTTGGCCCTTCTCGTGAGACCCAGTACTTC.

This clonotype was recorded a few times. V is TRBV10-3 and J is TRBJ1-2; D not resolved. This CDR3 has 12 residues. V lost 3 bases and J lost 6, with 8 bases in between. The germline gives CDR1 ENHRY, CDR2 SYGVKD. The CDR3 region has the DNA TGTGCCATCAGTGAAGGAGCTGATGGCTACACCTTC. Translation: CAISEGADGYTF.

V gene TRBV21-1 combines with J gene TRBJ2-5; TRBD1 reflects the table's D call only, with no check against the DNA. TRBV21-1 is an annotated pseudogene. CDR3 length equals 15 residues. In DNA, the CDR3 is TGTGCCAGCAGAAAAGGGCCAGGGGGGGCCTGGGAGCAGTACTTC. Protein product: CASRKGPGGAWEQYF.

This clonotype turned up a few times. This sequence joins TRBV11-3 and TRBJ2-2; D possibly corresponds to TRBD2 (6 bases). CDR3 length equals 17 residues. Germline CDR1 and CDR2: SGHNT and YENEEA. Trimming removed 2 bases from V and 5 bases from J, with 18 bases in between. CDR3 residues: CASSLWEEVGRTGELFF. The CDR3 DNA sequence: TGTGCCAGCAGCTTATGGGAGGAAGTCGGCAGGACCGGGGAGCTGTTTTTT. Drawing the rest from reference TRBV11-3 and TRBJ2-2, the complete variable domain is EAGVVQSPRYKIIEKKQPVAFWCNPISGHNTLYWYLQNLGQGPELLIRYENEEAVDDSQLPKDRFSAERLKGVDSTLKIQPAELGDSAVYLCASSLWEEVGRTGELFFGEGSRLTVL.

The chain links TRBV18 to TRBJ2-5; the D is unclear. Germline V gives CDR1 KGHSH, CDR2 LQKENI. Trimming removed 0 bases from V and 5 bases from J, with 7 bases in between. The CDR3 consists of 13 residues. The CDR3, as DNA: TGTGCCAGCTCACCACCGGAGTACGAGACCCAGTACTTC. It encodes CASSPPEYETQYF.

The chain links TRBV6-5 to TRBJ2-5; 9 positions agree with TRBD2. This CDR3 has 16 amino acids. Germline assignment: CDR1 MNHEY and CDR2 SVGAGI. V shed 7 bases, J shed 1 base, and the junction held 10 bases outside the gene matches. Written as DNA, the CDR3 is TGTGCCAGCACGATGCGGGGGGGCCGTCGCCAAGAGACCCAGTACTTC. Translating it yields CASTMRGGRRQETQYF.

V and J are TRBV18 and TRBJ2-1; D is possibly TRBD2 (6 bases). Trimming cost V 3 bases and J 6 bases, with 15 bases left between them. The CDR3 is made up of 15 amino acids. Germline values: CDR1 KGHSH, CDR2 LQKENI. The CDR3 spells CASSPMVEGLNEQFF. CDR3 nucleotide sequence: TGTGCCAGCTCACCGATGGTGGAGGGTCTCAATGAGCAGTTCTTC.

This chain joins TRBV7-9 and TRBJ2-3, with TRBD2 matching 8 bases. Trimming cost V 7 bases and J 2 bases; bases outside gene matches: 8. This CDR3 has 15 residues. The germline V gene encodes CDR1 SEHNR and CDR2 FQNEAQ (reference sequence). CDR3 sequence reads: CASIRRGEFTDTQYF. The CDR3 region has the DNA TGTGCCAGCATCAGGCGGGGGGAATTCACAGATACGCAGTATTTT. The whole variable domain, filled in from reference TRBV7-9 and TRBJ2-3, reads DTGVSQNPRHKITKRGQNVTFRCDPISEHNRLYWYRQTLGQGPEFLTYFQNEAQLEKSRLLSDRFSAERPKGSFSTLEIQRTEQGDSAMYLCASIRRGEFTDTQYFGPGTRLTVL.

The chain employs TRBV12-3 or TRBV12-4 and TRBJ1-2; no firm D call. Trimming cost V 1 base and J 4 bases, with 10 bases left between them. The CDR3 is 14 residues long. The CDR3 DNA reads TGTGCCAGCAGTTTAGGAACCACCGCCTATGGCTACACCTTC. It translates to CASSLGTTAYGYTF.

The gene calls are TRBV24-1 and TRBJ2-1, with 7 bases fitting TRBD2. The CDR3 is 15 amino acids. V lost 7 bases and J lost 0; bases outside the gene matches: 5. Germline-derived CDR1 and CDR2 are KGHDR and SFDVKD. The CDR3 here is CATSSGVSSYNEQFF. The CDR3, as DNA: TGTGCCACCAGCAGCGGGGTTAGCTCCTACAATGAGCAGTTCTTC.

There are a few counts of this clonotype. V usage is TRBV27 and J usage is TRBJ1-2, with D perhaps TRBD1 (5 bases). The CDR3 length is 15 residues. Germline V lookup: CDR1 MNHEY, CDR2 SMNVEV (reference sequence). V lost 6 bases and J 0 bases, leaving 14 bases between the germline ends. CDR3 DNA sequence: TGTGCCAGCAGCCCCCTCGACAGAGCTAACTATGGCTACACCTTC. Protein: CASSPLDRANYGYTF.

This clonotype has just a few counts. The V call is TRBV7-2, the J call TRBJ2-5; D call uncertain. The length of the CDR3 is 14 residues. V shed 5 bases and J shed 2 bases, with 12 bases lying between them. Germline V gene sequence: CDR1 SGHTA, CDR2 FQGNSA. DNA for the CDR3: TGTGCCAGCAGCCCAACCCAGGTGCAAGAGACCCAGTACTTC. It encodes CASSPTQVQETQYF.

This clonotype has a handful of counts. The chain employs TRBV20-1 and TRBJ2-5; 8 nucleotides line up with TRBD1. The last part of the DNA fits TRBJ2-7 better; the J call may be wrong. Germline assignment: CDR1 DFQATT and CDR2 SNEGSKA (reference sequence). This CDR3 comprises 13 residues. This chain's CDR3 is CSAGSGTGYEQYF. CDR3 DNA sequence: TGCAGTGCTGGTTCCGGGACAGGCTACGAGCAGTACTTC.

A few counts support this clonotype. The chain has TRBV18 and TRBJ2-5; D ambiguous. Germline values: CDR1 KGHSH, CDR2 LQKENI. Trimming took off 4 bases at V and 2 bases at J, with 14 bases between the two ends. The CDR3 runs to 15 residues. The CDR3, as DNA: TGTGCCAGCTCACTTTATACCGGGCCTCAAGAGACCCAGTACTTC. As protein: CASSLYTGPQETQYF.

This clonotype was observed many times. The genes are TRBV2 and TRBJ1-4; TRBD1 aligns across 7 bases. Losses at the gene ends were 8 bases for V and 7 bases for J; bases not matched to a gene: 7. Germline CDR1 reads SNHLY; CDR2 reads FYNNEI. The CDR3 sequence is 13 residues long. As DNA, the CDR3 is TGTGCCAGCTCGGCCAGGGGGGCTGAAAAACTGTTTTTT. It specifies CASSARGAEKLFF.

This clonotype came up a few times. In DNA, the CDR3 is TGCGCCAGCAGCCAAGACGGGACTAGCGGGAGGACAGGAGAGACCCAGTACTTC. Protein sequence: CASSQDGTSGRTGETQYF. This chain connects TRBV4-1 to TRBJ2-5; TRBD2 matches 15 bases. Germline assignment: CDR1 MGHRA and CDR2 YSYEKL. With V trimmed by 0 bases and J by 4 bases, 6 bases remained unmatched. The CDR3 totals 18 residues.

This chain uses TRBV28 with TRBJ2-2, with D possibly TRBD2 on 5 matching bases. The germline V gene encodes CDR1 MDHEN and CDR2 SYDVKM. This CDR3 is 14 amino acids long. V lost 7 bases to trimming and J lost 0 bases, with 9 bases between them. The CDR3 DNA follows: TGTGCCAGCATACCTAGCCCGAACACCGGGGAGCTGTTTTTT. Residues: CASIPSPNTGELFF.

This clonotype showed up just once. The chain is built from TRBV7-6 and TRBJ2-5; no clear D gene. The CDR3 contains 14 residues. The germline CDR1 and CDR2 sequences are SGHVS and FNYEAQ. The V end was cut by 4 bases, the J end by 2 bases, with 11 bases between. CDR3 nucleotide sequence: TGTGCCAGCAGCTCACCGGACGAACAAGAGACCCAGTACTTC. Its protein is CASSSPDEQETQYF.

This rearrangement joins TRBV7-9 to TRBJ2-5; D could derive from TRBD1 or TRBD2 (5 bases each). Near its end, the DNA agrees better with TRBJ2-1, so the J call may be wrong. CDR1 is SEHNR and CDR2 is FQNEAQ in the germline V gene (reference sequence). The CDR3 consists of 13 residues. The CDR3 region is CASSARGDDEQFF. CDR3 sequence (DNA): TGTGCCAGCAGCGCCAGAGGGGACGATGAGCAGTTCTTC.